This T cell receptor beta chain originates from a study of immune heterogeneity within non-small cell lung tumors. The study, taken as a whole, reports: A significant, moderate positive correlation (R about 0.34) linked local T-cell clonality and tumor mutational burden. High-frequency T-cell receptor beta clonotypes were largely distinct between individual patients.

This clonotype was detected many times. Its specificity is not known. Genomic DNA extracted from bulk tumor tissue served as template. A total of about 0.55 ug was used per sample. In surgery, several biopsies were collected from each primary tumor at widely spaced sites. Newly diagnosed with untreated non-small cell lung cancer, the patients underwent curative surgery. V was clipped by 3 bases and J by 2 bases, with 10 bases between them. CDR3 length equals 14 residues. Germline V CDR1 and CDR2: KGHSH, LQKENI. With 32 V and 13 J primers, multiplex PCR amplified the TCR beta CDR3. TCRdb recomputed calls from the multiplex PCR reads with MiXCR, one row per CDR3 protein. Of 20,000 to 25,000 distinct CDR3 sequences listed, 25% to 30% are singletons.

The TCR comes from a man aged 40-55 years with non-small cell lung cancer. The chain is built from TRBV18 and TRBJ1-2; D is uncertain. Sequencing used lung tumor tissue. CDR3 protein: CASSPSYGNYGYTF. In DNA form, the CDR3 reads TGTGCCAGCTCACCCTCGTATGGGAACTATGGCTACACCTTC. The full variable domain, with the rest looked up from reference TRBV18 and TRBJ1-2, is NAGVMQNPRHLVRRRGQEARLRCSPMKGHSHVYWYRQLPEEGLKFMVYLQKENIIDESGMPKERFSAEFPKEGPSILRIQQVVRGDSAAYFCASSPSYGNYGYTFGSGTRLTVV.